The 26 T cell receptor beta chains given below trace back to one sample, sequenced in a study of blood T cell repertoires in COVID-19. The protocol was immunoSEQ multiplex PCR, while the TCRdb copy is restricted to in-frame clones and leaves out a portion. The sample has about 220,000 clones, about 90% seen once. Sequencing input: peripheral blood. Source of these receptors: a man aged 35-49 years with active or convalescent COVID-19.

This rearrangement joins TRBV19 to TRBJ2-3; TRBD2 matches 9 bases. CDR3 length: 14 residues. Germline values: CDR1 LNHDA, CDR2 SQIVND (reference sequence). Germline trimming cut 8 bases from V and 4 bases from J; bases unmatched to any gene: 7. DNA of the CDR3: TGTGCCAGTGCTTTAGCGGGAGCGTCAGATACGCAGTATTTT. Translated: CASALAGASDTQYF.

The V and J genes are TRBV7-9 and TRBJ1-1, with no clear D. Trimming removed 2 bases at V and 1 base at J, with 5 bases between. The CDR3 has 13 residues. The germline V gene encodes CDR1 SEHNR and CDR2 FQNEAQ (reference sequence). The CDR3 sequence: CASSLLTNTEAFF. CDR3 DNA sequence: TGTGCCAGCAGCTTACTAACGAACACTGAAGCTTTCTTT.

This clone was seen a handful of times. The rearrangement joins TRBV5-1 to TRBJ1-2; D uncertain. Trimming removed 0 bases from V and 4 bases from J, with 10 bases in between. The germline V gene has CDR1 SGHRS and CDR2 YFSETQ. The CDR3 covers 14 residues. The CDR3 loop reads CASSLAARGYGYTF. The CDR3 DNA reads TGCGCCAGCAGCTTGGCCGCCAGAGGCTATGGCTACACCTTC.

The chain couples TRBV25-1 to TRBJ2-1; D is uncertain. This CDR3 is 12 amino acids long. Germline V gene lookup returns CDR1 MGHDK and CDR2 SYGVNS. Trimming removed 5 bases from V and 6 bases from J, with 8 bases in between. CDR3 sequence: CASSLSGNEQFF. CDR3 nucleotide sequence: TGTGCCAGCAGTCTCTCCGGCAATGAGCAGTTCTTC.

This chain joins TRBV5-4 and TRBJ2-1; 8 nucleotides align to TRBD1. The V segment lost 4 bases and the J segment 2 bases; nucleotides outside the gene matches: 5. Germline V gene sequence: CDR1 SGHNT, CDR2 YYREEE (reference sequence). This CDR3 has 15 amino acids. CDR3 amino acids: CASSLGQGPYNEQFF. CDR3 nucleotides: TGTGCCAGCAGCCTCGGACAGGGTCCCTACAATGAGCAGTTCTTC.

The V gene is TRBV6-5, the J gene TRBJ1-4; D ambiguous. The CDR3 has 15 amino acids. The V end lost 6 bases, the J end lost 6 bases, and 17 bases lay between the germline ends. Germline CDR1 is MNHEY and CDR2 is SVGAGI. The CDR3 region is CASRTHHTADEKLFF. CDR3 nucleotide sequence: TGTGCCAGCAGGACTCACCATACGGCGGATGAAAAACTGTTTTTT.

This chain links TRBV27 with TRBJ2-6; 9 bases are a match to TRBD1. The CDR3 is 16 residues long. Germline trimming cut 5 bases from V and 2 bases from J; bases unmatched to any gene: 4. Looked up from germline, CDR1 is MNHEY and CDR2 is SMNVEV (reference sequence). This CDR3 reads CASSPTGGTGANVLTF. The CDR3, as DNA: TGTGCCAGCAGTCCGACAGGGGGGACTGGGGCCAACGTCCTGACTTTC.

This chain links TRBV4-1 with TRBJ1-2, with no clear D. Trimming left V 4 bases short and J 0 bases short, with 9 bases between. The CDR3 length is 14 residues. Germline values: CDR1 MGHRA, CDR2 YSYEKL. DNA of the CDR3: TGCGCCAGCAGCCCCGGTACGGCTAACTATGGCTACACCTTC. This gives the protein CASSPGTANYGYTF.

The J gene is TRBJ1-1, the V gene TRBV10-2; D may be TRBD1 (5 bases). The ends were cut back, 8 bases at V and 10 bases at J, with 20 bases in the middle. Germline V gene lookup returns CDR1 WSHSY and CDR2 SAAADI. There are 13 residues in the CDR3. The CDR3 region is CASGLGEIVGAFF. CDR3 nucleotide sequence: TGCGCCAGCGGTTTAGGGGAAATAGTAGGAGCTTTCTTT.

The chain joins TRBV28 to TRBJ2-1; D may be TRBD1 (6 bases). Germline CDR1 MDHEN, CDR2 SYDVKM. V shed 2 bases and J shed 2 bases, with 13 bases lying between them. This CDR3 region has 16 residues. The CDR3 bases are TGTGCCAGCAGTTTAACGGTGGCAGGGGCCTACAATGAGCAGTTCTTC. The encoded protein is CASSLTVAGAYNEQFF.

In this sample, this clone turned up once. The V gene is TRBV20-1, the J gene TRBJ1-2; 7 bases map to TRBD1. J gave up 13 bases and V 2 bases, and 7 bases lay outside the gene matches. Germline values: CDR1 DFQATT, CDR2 SNEGSKA (reference sequence). The CDR3 sequence is 11 residues long. In DNA form, the CDR3 reads TGCAGTGCTAGAAACCAAGGGGGCCTCACCTTC. Translating it yields CSARNQGGLTF.

This chain joins TRBV28 and TRBJ1-2; 7 bases are a match to TRBD1. Trimming removed 5 bases from V and 8 bases from J; junction bases left unmatched: 17. CDR3 length: 16 amino acids. Germline-derived CDR1 and CDR2 are MDHEN and SYDVKM. In DNA, the CDR3 is TGTGCCAGCAGTCCTCAAATAGGAAACAGGGGCAGCGGCTACACCTTC. Encoded protein: CASSPQIGNRGSGYTF.

J is TRBJ1-5 and V is TRBV6-1; 7 bases align to TRBD1. V shed 4 bases and J 2 bases; nucleotides not matched to a gene: 8. Germline CDR1 is MNHNS and CDR2 is SASEGT. The CDR3 is 16 amino acids. The CDR3: CASSGNAGTGNQPQHF. The CDR3 nucleotides read TGTGCCAGCAGTGGCAATGCCGGGACAGGCAATCAGCCCCAGCATTTT.

The chain employs TRBV5-4 and TRBJ1-2; 9 bases are shared with TRBD1. V gave up 4 bases and J gave up 0 bases; unmatched junction bases: 7. In germline, CDR1 is SGHNT, CDR2 YYREEE (reference sequence). The CDR3 extends over 16 amino acids. As DNA, the CDR3 is TGTGCCAGCAGCCCAAAAACAGGGGGCGCTAACTATGGCTACACCTTC. Its translation is CASSPKTGGANYGYTF.

A single count supports this clone. This chain links TRBV5-1 with TRBJ2-1; possible D gene TRBD2, 6 bases. The germline gives CDR1 SGHRS, CDR2 YFSETQ. The CDR3 loop spans 15 amino acids. Between the trimmed V and J ends, which lost 4 bases and 0 bases, there was a span of 11 bases. CDR3 in amino acids: CASSGMGGSYNEQFF. The CDR3 nucleotides are TGCGCCAGCAGCGGTATGGGGGGCTCCTACAATGAGCAGTTCTTC.

The chain has TRBV27 and TRBJ1-2, with unresolved D. Germline V gives CDR1 MNHEY, CDR2 SMNVEV (reference sequence). The length of the CDR3 is 16 residues. V lost 2 bases, J lost 0 bases, and 13 bases lay in between. DNA for the CDR3: TGTGCCAGCAGTTTAGTGGGCAGGTGGGCTAACTATGGCTACACCTTC. It specifies CASSLVGRWANYGYTF.

The chain carries TRBV9 and TRBJ2-3, with D perhaps matching TRBD1 (7 bases). The CDR3 length is 14 residues. Per the germline V gene, CDR1 is SGDLS and CDR2 is YYNGEE. Trimming stripped 3 bases from V and 6 bases from J, with 14 bases between. The CDR3 spells CASSASDRVDTQYF. CDR3 bases: TGTGCCAGCAGCGCTAGCGACAGGGTGGATACGCAGTATTTT.

The chain combines TRBV27 with TRBJ1-2, with 8 nucleotides matching TRBD1. This CDR3 comprises 14 residues. Germline values: CDR1 MNHEY, CDR2 SMNVEV (reference sequence). The trim removed 5 bases at V and 4 bases at J, leaving 6 bases unmatched. The CDR3, as DNA: TGTGCCAGCAGTGTGGACAGGGATGGCTATGGCTACACCTTC. The encoded protein is CASSVDRDGYGYTF.

The rearrangement uses TRBV9 and TRBJ1-1; D call uncertain. The V gene's germline CDR1 is SGDLS and CDR2 YYNGEE. Trimming took 4 bases from V and 6 from J, leaving 7 bases between them. The CDR3 runs 11 residues. Here the CDR3 DNA reads TGTGCCAGCAGCAGAGGTGCTGAAGCTTTCTTT. It is translated as CASSRGAEAFF.

The CDR3, as DNA: TGCGCCAGCAGCTTGGGACTAGCGGGGAAGACCCAGTACTTC. Encoded protein: CASSLGLAGKTQYF. V and J are TRBV5-1 and TRBJ2-5; 11 positions agree with TRBD2. The CDR3 covers 14 residues. J gave up 6 bases and V 0 bases, and 1 base lay outside the gene matches. Germline V gene data show CDR1 as SGHRS and CDR2 as YFSETQ. The full variable domain, in which reference TRBV5-1 and TRBJ2-5 provide the parts outside the CDR3, is KAGVTQTPRYLIKTRGQQVTLSCSPISGHRSVSWYQQTPGQGLQFLFEYFSETQRNKGNFPGRFSGRQFSNSRSEMNVSTLELGDSALYLCASSLGLAGKTQYFGPGTRLLVL.

This chain links TRBV10-2 with TRBJ1-1; possibly TRBD1 for D (6 bases). The CDR3 is made up of 13 amino acids. V lost 8 bases to trimming and J lost 1 base, with 11 bases between them. Looked up from germline, CDR1 is WSHSY and CDR2 is SAAADI. The CDR3 protein is CASAQGRNTEAFF. The DNA of the CDR3 is TGCGCCAGCGCACAGGGAAGGAACACTGAAGCTTTCTTT.

The sample holds one count of this clone. V is TRBV20-1 and J is TRBJ1-1; TRBD1 is a possible D gene (6 bases). The CDR3 is made up of 13 amino acids. Per the germline V gene, CDR1 is DFQATT and CDR2 is SNEGSKA (reference sequence). Between the trimmed V and J ends, which lost 3 bases and 0 bases, there was a span of 8 bases. In DNA, the CDR3 is TGCAGTGCTAGTGGACAGATGAACACTGAAGCTTTCTTT. Protein sequence: CSASGQMNTEAFF.

The chain joins TRBV30 to TRBJ1-3; D is unresolved. V lost 0 bases and J 8 bases, leaving 14 bases between the germline ends. The CDR3 spans 14 residues. From germline, CDR1 is GTSNPN and CDR2 SVGIG (reference sequence). The CDR3 nucleotides read TGTGCCTGGAGTGTCGCCAGTCCCTTCTACACCATATATTTT. It codes for CAWSVASPFYTIYF.

This chain joins TRBV7-9 and TRBJ2-7; D may be TRBD2 (6 bases). This CDR3 is 13 amino acids long. V lost 3 bases and J 6 bases, leaving 12 bases between the germline ends. The germline V gene encodes CDR1 SEHNR and CDR2 FQNEAQ (reference sequence). The CDR3 DNA reads as TGTGCCAGCAGCTTGGCAGGGAGGTCCGAGCAGTACTTC. Translation: CASSLAGRSEQYF.

The chain has TRBV13 and TRBJ2-7; D gene unclear. This CDR3 has 12 residues. Trimming cost V 2 bases and J 0 bases, with 2 bases left between them. Germline CDR1 and CDR2: PRHDT and FYEKMQ (reference sequence). The CDR3 DNA follows: TGTGCCAGCAGCTTACGCTCCTACGAGCAGTACTTC. This gives the protein CASSLRSYEQYF.

The rearrangement uses TRBV4-1 and TRBJ1-3; tentative D call: TRBD1 (6 bases). Per the germline V gene, CDR1 is MGHRA and CDR2 is YSYEKL. There are 15 residues in the CDR3. V shed 2 bases and J shed 2 bases, with 10 bases lying between them. Written as DNA, the CDR3 is TGCGCCAGCAGCCAAATAGGGGGAGCTGGAAACACCATATATTTT. Translation: CASSQIGGAGNTIYF.